The clone carrying this T cell receptor (beta chain) occurred once. Its specificity is unknown. These data are taken from a study of regulatory T cells in long-lasting Graves disease. About the study: Graves' patients diagnosed newly had used antithyroid drugs under 3 months.

Construction of the TCR beta libraries employed iRepertoire HTBI primers in conjunction with Arm-PCR of CDR3 regions. TCRdb analysed the multiplex PCR reads with MiXCR anew, one entry per CDR3 protein. Of 350,000 to 500,000 distinct CDR3 sequences in the sample, about a sixth were seen once. Documented time point: newly diagnosed GD, antithyroid drugs for less than 3 months. Generation of the TCR library employed RNA extracted from PBMCs. It was an endocrinology department in Xi'an, China, that provided the patients. General study results and limits: Newly diagnosed disease favored TRBV20-1 and TRBJ2-1 over persistent disease. Reduced TCR diversity was observed in persistent Graves' patients versus newly diagnosed patients.

The CDR3 extends over 15 amino acids. Germline V CDR1 and CDR2: DFQATT, SNEGSKA (reference sequence). The V gene lost 2 bases and the J gene lost 1 base, with 14 bases spanning the gap. In addition, the sample was reused for a study of T cells in Graves' hyperthyroidism and ophthalmopathy.

This receptor was taken from a woman between 18 and 29 years old with Graves disease. Source: peripheral blood mononuclear cells (PBMCs), taken at new diagnosis, from a patient treated with antithyroid drugs. The chain joins TRBV20-1 to TRBJ1-1; D uncertain. The CDR3 sequence is CSARHYKVPNTEAFF. In DNA, the CDR3 is TGCAGTGCTAGACATTACAAAGTCCCGAACACTGAAGCTTTCTTT.